What follows are 30 T cell receptor beta chains derived from one specimen sequenced in a study of T cell responses to AZD1222 COVID-19 vaccine. Produced via immunoSEQ multiplex PCR; TCRdb's table is partial and in-frame only. The sample contains 60,000 to 90,000 clones, 80% to 90% of which appear only once. The sequences come from peripheral blood, collected 28 days after the second AZD1222 dose. These receptors all stem from an adult who received the AZD1222 COVID-19 vaccine.

The V and J genes are TRBV28 and TRBJ2-1, with unresolved D. Germline CDR1 MDHEN, CDR2 SYDVKM. This CDR3 has 16 residues. Deletions cut 6 bases from V and 0 bases from J, with 15 bases between. The CDR3 sequence is CASRLLSVSSYNEQFF. In DNA form, the CDR3 reads TGTGCCAGCAGACTGCTTTCTGTTAGCTCCTACAATGAGCAGTTCTTC.

This rearrangement joins TRBV6-5 to TRBJ1-2; D ambiguous. The CDR3 has 12 residues. Germline lookup yields CDR1 MNHEY and CDR2 SVGAGI. Trimming shortened V by 6 bases and J by 4 bases, and 9 bases separated the two germline ends. The CDR3: CASRRTLYGYTF. CDR3 in DNA: TGTGCCAGCAGACGCACCCTCTATGGCTACACCTTC.

This clone was counted once. V gene TRBV9 combines with J gene TRBJ1-2; 9 bases map to TRBD1. Trimming at V came to 4 bases and at J to 4 bases, leaving 5 bases not matched to a gene. The length of the CDR3 is 14 residues. CDR1 is SGDLS, CDR2 YYNGEE, per germline. CDR3 in amino acids: CASSPSTGGYGYTF. The CDR3, as DNA: TGTGCCAGCAGCCCTTCGACAGGGGGCTATGGCTACACCTTC.

The rearrangement joins TRBV18 to TRBJ1-1; D is unresolved. CDR3 length equals 14 residues. The V end was cut by 2 bases, the J end by 0 bases, with 7 bases between. In germline, CDR1 is KGHSH, CDR2 LQKENI. The DNA for the CDR3 is TGTGCCAGCTCACCAATTGTCATGAACACTGAAGCTTTCTTT. It encodes CASSPIVMNTEAFF. Variable domain in full (rest from reference TRBV18 and TRBJ1-1): NAGVMQNPRHLVRRRGQEARLRCSPMKGHSHVYWYRQLPEEGLKFMVYLQKENIIDESGMPKERFSAEFPKEGPSILRIQQVVRGDSAAYFCASSPIVMNTEAFFGQGTRLTVV.

V and J are TRBV4-2 and TRBJ2-2; 9 bases are a match to TRBD2. The V and J ends lost 0 bases and 5 bases, in that order; junction bases with no gene match: 4. This CDR3 contains 16 residues. CDR1 is LGHNA and CDR2 is YNFKEQ in the germline V gene. In DNA, the CDR3 is TGTGCCAGCAGCCAAGATGGACTAGCGTGGACCGGGGAGCTGTTTTTT. Its translation: CASSQDGLAWTGELFF.

V usage is TRBV5-4 and J usage is TRBJ1-1; D gene unclear. The CDR3 extends over 13 amino acids. Looked up from germline, CDR1 is SGHNT and CDR2 is YYREEE (reference sequence). Trimming shortened V by 0 bases and J by 3 bases, and 6 bases separated the two germline ends. The CDR3 DNA sequence: TGTGCCAGCAGCTTGGACAGCTACACTGAAGCTTTCTTT. It codes for CASSLDSYTEAFF.

J is TRBJ2-2 and V is TRBV4-3, with a tentative D call TRBD1 (5 bases). Deletions cut 5 bases from V and 3 bases from J, with 13 bases between. Germline-derived CDR1 and CDR2 are LGHNA and YSLEER. The CDR3 has 15 amino acids. The chain's CDR3 is CASSRQTDYTGELFF. The CDR3 nucleotides read TGCGCCAGCAGCAGACAGACAGACTACACCGGGGAGCTGTTTTTT.

This chain uses TRBV7-9 with TRBJ2-1, with 9 bases aligning to TRBD2. The CDR3 covers 15 residues. Germline CDR1 is SEHNR and CDR2 is FQNEAQ (reference sequence). Losses at the gene ends were 1 base for V and 6 bases for J; bases not matched to a gene: 4. CDR3 DNA sequence: TGTGCCAGCAGCTTAGGGGGACTAGCAGGCAATGAGCAGTTCTTC. It is translated as CASSLGGLAGNEQFF.

This chain joins TRBV30 and TRBJ1-3; D is unclear. The CDR3 length is 12 residues. Trimming took off 5 bases at V and 4 bases at J, with 9 bases between the two ends. Germline assignment: CDR1 GTSNPN and CDR2 SVGIG (reference sequence). The CDR3 DNA sequence: TGTGCCTGGGTGGGATACGGAAACACCATATATTTT. Protein product: CAWVGYGNTIYF. Full variable domain (remainder filled in from reference TRBV30 and TRBJ1-3): SQTIHQWPATLVQPVGSPLSLECTVEGTSNPNLYWYRQAAGRGLQLLFYSVGIGQISSEVPQNLSASRPQDRQFILSSKKLLLSDSGFYLCAWVGYGNTIYFGEGSWLTVV.

The rearrangement links TRBV12-3 or TRBV12-4 to TRBJ1-2, with unresolved D. V lost 5 bases to trimming and J lost 4 bases, with 11 bases between them. CDR3 size: 13 residues. CDR3 loop: CASSPHTVYGYTF. CDR3 DNA: TGTGCCAGCAGTCCGCATACAGTCTATGGCTACACCTTC.

This clone was counted only a few times. The chain recombines TRBV2 with TRBJ1-5, with D unresolved. Deletions cut 7 bases from V and 2 bases from J, with 9 bases between. This CDR3 has 13 amino acids. The germline CDR1 and CDR2 sequences are SNHLY and FYNNEI. In nucleotides, the CDR3 is TGTGCCAGCAAGGGCTTAGGCAATCAGCCCCAGCATTTT. Translated: CASKGLGNQPQHF.

The chain employs TRBV27 and TRBJ1-4, with D possibly being TRBD1 (6 bases). Germline assignment: CDR1 MNHEY and CDR2 SMNVEV (reference sequence). Trimming removed 2 bases at V and 4 bases at J, with 8 bases between. The CDR3 covers 14 residues. CDR3 DNA: TGTGCCAGCAGTTTAAGGGGGTTTAATGAAAAACTGTTTTTT. It is translated as CASSLRGFNEKLFF.

V gene TRBV19 combines with J gene TRBJ1-3; no clear D. The V end was cut by 7 bases, the J end by 0 bases, with 7 bases between. Germline lookup yields CDR1 LNHDA and CDR2 SQIVND (reference sequence). CDR3 length: 13 amino acids. This chain's CDR3 is CASTWDSGNTIYF. As DNA, the CDR3 is TGTGCCAGTACGTGGGACTCTGGAAACACCATATATTTT.

The chain has TRBV3-1 (or the pseudogene TRBV3-2) and TRBJ1-6, with a tentative D call TRBD1 (5 bases). The V and J ends lost 4 bases and 13 bases respectively, with 11 bases between them. The germline CDR1 and CDR2 sequences are LGHDT and YNNKEL (reference sequence). CDR3 length: 12 residues. The CDR3 sequence is CASSPSGTPLHF. The CDR3 DNA is TGTGCCAGCAGCCCCTCCGGGACCCCCCTCCACTTT.

This clone has a handful of counts. The chain is built from TRBV3-1 (or the pseudogene TRBV3-2) and TRBJ1-2; 8 bases agree with TRBD1. This CDR3 comprises 14 residues. The V gene's germline CDR1 is LGHDT and CDR2 YNNKEL (reference sequence). V shed 1 base and J 6 bases; nucleotides not matched to a gene: 4. The CDR3 DNA follows: TGTGCCAGCAGCCAAGGGGGACAGGACCATGGCTACACCTTC. This sequence encodes CASSQGGQDHGYTF.

This rearrangement joins TRBV19 to TRBJ2-7, with D hard to call. Germline CDR1 and CDR2: LNHDA and SQIVND (reference sequence). Trimming shortened V by 9 bases and J by 1 base, and 7 bases separated the two germline ends. The CDR3 is made up of 11 amino acids. The CDR3 coding sequence is TGTGCCAGCAACCTTTCCTACGAGCAGTACTTC. This codes for CASNLSYEQYF. Based on the CDR3 plus reference TRBV19 and TRBJ2-7, the full variable domain is DGGITQSPKYLFRKEGQNVTLSCEQNLNHDAMYWYRQDPGQGLRLIYYSQIVNDFQKGDIAEGYSVSREKKESFPLTVTSAQKNPTAFYLCASNLSYEQYFGPGTRLTVT.

The genes are TRBV30 and TRBJ1-2; D might be TRBD1 (6 bases). This CDR3 comprises 15 residues. With 2 bases removed from V and 2 bases from J, the gap between germline ends came to 15 bases. Per germline, CDR1 GTSNPN and CDR2 SVGIG (reference sequence). This CDR3 is CAWSTTGQFNYGYTF. DNA for the CDR3: TGTGCCTGGAGTACAACCGGACAGTTCAACTATGGCTACACCTTC.

The gene calls are TRBV30 and TRBJ1-1; tentatively, D is TRBD1 (5 bases). The V and J ends lost 2 bases and 7 bases respectively, with 11 bases between them. Germline assignment: CDR1 GTSNPN and CDR2 SVGIG (reference sequence). The CDR3 extends over 12 amino acids. CDR3 loop: CAWSFHGGEAFF. The CDR3 DNA sequence: TGTGCCTGGAGTTTCCACGGGGGTGAAGCTTTCTTT.

The chain combines TRBV6-2 or TRBV6-3 with TRBJ1-6; TRBD1 agrees at 7 bases. The J segment lost 13 bases and the V segment lost 2 bases, leaving 8 bases of the junction unmatched. CDR3 size: 14 residues. Germline V lookup: CDR1 MNHEY, CDR2 SVGEGT. CDR3 residues: CASSYERTGFPLHF. CDR3 bases: TGTGCCAGCAGTTACGAGAGGACAGGCTTCCCCCTCCACTTT.

The chain recombines TRBV5-1 with TRBJ1-1; D uncertain. This CDR3 region has 13 residues. V was pared by 5 bases and J by 5 bases, with 13 bases between. Per germline, CDR1 SGHRS and CDR2 YFSETQ. The DNA for the CDR3 is TGCGCCAGCAGTATCGGTTGGGCAACTGAAGCTTTCTTT. Translated: CASSIGWATEAFF.

The CDR3 bases are TGTGCCAGCAGCTTAGTCCCACCCTCCTACGAGCAGTACTTC. Its protein is CASSLVPPSYEQYF. J is TRBJ2-7 and V is TRBV7-9; D remains unclear. The CDR3 spans 14 residues. Per germline, CDR1 SEHNR and CDR2 FQNEAQ (reference sequence). The V end was cut by 1 base, the J end by 0 bases, with 7 bases between.

The CDR3: CASSFASTNTGELFF. The CDR3 region has the DNA TGTGCCAGCAGTTTTGCTAGCACAAACACCGGGGAGCTGTTTTTT. The chain carries TRBV28 and TRBJ2-2; D is perhaps TRBD2 (5 bases). V shed 3 bases and J shed 2 bases, with 10 bases lying between them. Germline V CDR1 and CDR2: MDHEN, SYDVKM. The CDR3 is 15 amino acids.

This chain connects TRBV7-9 to TRBJ2-7; TRBD2 agrees at 7 bases. The J segment lost 3 bases and the V segment lost 3 bases, leaving 2 bases of the junction unmatched. Germline V gene data show CDR1 as SEHNR and CDR2 as FQNEAQ (reference sequence). This CDR3 spans 13 amino acids. Here the CDR3 reads CASSFTGGYEQYF. CDR3 sequence (DNA): TGTGCCAGCAGCTTCACGGGGGGCTACGAGCAGTACTTC.

The chain is built from TRBV19 and TRBJ1-5; 8 positions agree with TRBD1. The germline gives CDR1 LNHDA, CDR2 SQIVND (reference sequence). CDR3 length: 14 amino acids. The V and J ends lost 3 bases and 7 bases, in that order; junction bases with no gene match: 5. The CDR3 loop is CASSMTGVGQPQHF. CDR3 sequence (DNA): TGTGCCAGTAGTATGACAGGGGTAGGGCAGCCCCAGCATTTT.

The V call is TRBV18, the J call TRBJ2-5, with a tentative D call TRBD1 (6 bases). The CDR3 contains 13 residues. V lost 3 bases and J lost 5, with 10 bases in between. The V gene's germline CDR1 is KGHSH and CDR2 LQKENI. The CDR3 loop reads CASSPGQRETQYF. In nucleotides, the CDR3 is TGTGCCAGCTCACCCGGACAGAGGGAGACCCAGTACTTC.

J is TRBJ1-1 and V is TRBV4-1; no clear D gene. Germline assignment: CDR1 MGHRA and CDR2 YSYEKL. V was clipped by 3 bases and J by 4 bases, with 12 bases between them. The CDR3 length is 14 residues. This CDR3 is CASSQAVRGTEAFF. As DNA, the CDR3 is TGCGCCAGCAGCCAGGCCGTACGGGGCACTGAAGCTTTCTTT.

This chain joins TRBV25-1 and TRBJ2-7; the D call may be TRBD1 or TRBD2 (5 bases each). V lost 8 bases, J lost 3 bases, and 11 bases lay in between. The CDR3 runs to 12 residues. CDR1 and CDR2 from the germline V gene are MGHDK and SYGVNS. In nucleotides, the CDR3 is TGTGCCAGCGCCCGGGACGACTACGAGCAGTACTTC. Translation: CASARDDYEQYF.

This clone showed up just a few times. V usage is TRBV28 and J usage is TRBJ1-3; a possible D gene is TRBD1 (6 bases). Deletions cut 8 bases from V and 4 bases from J, with 15 bases between. In germline, CDR1 is MDHEN, CDR2 SYDVKM. This CDR3 is 14 amino acids long. The CDR3 sequence is CASSQGFSGNTIYF. The CDR3 region has the DNA TGTGCCAGCTCCCAGGGGTTTTCGGGAAACACCATATATTTT.

This chain uses TRBV4-1 with TRBJ2-7; 8 bases map to TRBD1. The CDR3 contains 16 residues. V lost 0 bases to trimming and J lost 0 bases; unmatched junction nucleotides: 4. Per the germline V gene, CDR1 is MGHRA and CDR2 is YSYEKL. CDR3 bases: TGCGCCAGCAGCCAAGAACCGGGACAGGTCTCCTACGAGCAGTACTTC. It yields the protein CASSQEPGQVSYEQYF.

The chain is built from TRBV7-9 and TRBJ1-1, with TRBD1 matching 9 bases. The V segment lost 3 bases and the J segment 7 bases; nucleotides outside the gene matches: 12. The CDR3 runs 16 residues. Per germline, CDR1 SEHNR and CDR2 FQNEAQ (reference sequence). The CDR3 bases are TGTGCCAGCAGCTTCGGACAGGGGCCAAGAGTGAGTGAAGCTTTCTTT. Its translation: CASSFGQGPRVSEAFF.